The source of this TCR beta chain is a study of T cells in Graves' hyperthyroidism and ophthalmopathy. Per germline, CDR1 MDHEN and CDR2 SYDVKM. This CDR3 region has 15 residues. V trimming: 3 bases; J trimming: 2 bases; junction bases outside the gene matches: 5. In its sample, this clonotype was seen many times. TCR beta CDR3 regions were amplified from RNA. The TCR CDR3 was amplified in a first-round RT-PCR using the HTBI primer set. TCRdb ran MiXCR on the multiplex PCR reads and lists one entry per CDR3 protein. Counted here are hundreds of thousands of distinct CDR3 sequences, roughly a quarter occurring once; the ten biggest clones make up approximately 10%.

This TCR came from a woman in her thirties with Graves' ophthalmopathy. V usage is TRBV28 and J usage is TRBJ1-2, with TRBD1 identical over 8 bases. The sequenced sample consisted of blood. This chain's CDR3 is CASSFRGQGNYGYTF. CDR3 bases: TGTGCCAGCAGTTTTCGTGGACAGGGCAACTATGGCTACACCTTC.